The text below deals with one T cell receptor (beta chain). The entry originates in a study of T cell changes during pregnancy in multiple sclerosis. Clones were read by immunoSEQ multiplex PCR, and TCRdb kept only the in-frame ones, dropping some. Of about 40,000 clones in the sample, around 90% are singletons; the top ten hold more than 0.9%. This sequence was found in a female donor with multiple sclerosis, enrolled in a pregnancy study. The sample was CD4+ T cells from peripheral blood mononuclear cells, taken in the second trimester of pregnancy.

CDR3 in amino acids: CASSLVSGGRAYNEQFF. In DNA form, the CDR3 reads TGTGCCAGCAGCTTAGTTTCCGGAGGGAGGGCCTACAATGAGCAGTTCTTC. The gene calls are TRBV7-6 and TRBJ2-1; 7 bases are shared with TRBD2. J gave up 2 bases and V 1 base, and 8 bases lay outside the gene matches. The germline gives CDR1 SGHVS, CDR2 FNYEAQ. This CDR3 region has 17 residues.